This T cell receptor (beta chain) was recorded in a study of T-cell reconstitution after alpha-beta-depleted transplantation in children. CDR1 and CDR2 from the germline V gene are MNHEY and SVGAGI. The ends were cut back, 4 bases at V and 7 bases at J, with 10 bases in the middle. This CDR3 is 13 amino acids long. This clonotype was detected only a few times. The TCRbeta library incorporated unique molecular identifiers. Each CDR3 protein is one row after TCRdb ran MiXCR on the PCR reads. The data show approximately 400,000 distinct CDR3 sequences, 11% seen once. The chain links TRBV6-5 to TRBJ2-2, with D perhaps matching TRBD2 (6 bases). The TCR originated in a human donor who donated a stem cell graft to a child with acute myeloid leukemia. Sequencing used PBMCs from the stem cell graft donor, obtained from the stem cell graft. The CDR3 reads CASSSRRDGELFF. Written as DNA, the CDR3 is TGTGCCAGCAGTTCTCGGAGGGACGGGGAGCTGTTTTTT.